The 7 T cell receptor beta chains in this list originate from one sample, sequenced in a study of pediatric ulcerative colitis. Sequencing was performed with immunoSEQ multiplex PCR; in TCRdb, only in-frame clones are kept and a portion is missing. Of 15,000 to 20,000 clones in the sample, about two thirds were seen once. One to two pinch biopsies were taken from the rectum during colonoscopy. Material for sequencing was gut tissue. Every receptor here comes from a girl under 18 with moderate ulcerative colitis.

The V and J genes are TRBV7-9 and TRBJ2-5, with D unclear. V lost 2 bases and J 4 bases, leaving 8 bases between the germline ends. The length of the CDR3 is 13 residues. From germline, CDR1 is SEHNR and CDR2 FQNEAQ (reference sequence). Here the CDR3 reads CASSLSGRETQYF. DNA of the CDR3: TGTGCCAGCAGCTTAAGTGGTCGAGAGACCCAGTACTTC.

V gene TRBV19 combines with J gene TRBJ2-7; 7 bases line up with TRBD1. Germline assignment: CDR1 LNHDA and CDR2 SQIVND (reference sequence). Unmatched junction bases numbered 9, after V lost 3 bases and J lost 1 base. This CDR3 spans 16 amino acids. The chain's CDR3 is CASSIGSQGVSYEQYF. The CDR3 DNA reads as TGTGCCAGTAGTATCGGTAGTCAGGGGGTTTCCTACGAGCAGTACTTC.

This clone turned up a few times. The chain couples TRBV5-1 to TRBJ2-1, with 7 bases matching TRBD1. With 4 bases clipped from V and 4 bases from J, the junction kept 2 bases outside the gene matches. Germline V CDR1 and CDR2: SGHRS, YFSETQ. The CDR3 spans 13 residues. Here the CDR3 reads CASSGTEYNEQFF. DNA for the CDR3: TGCGCCAGCAGCGGGACAGAGTACAATGAGCAGTTCTTC. Combining the CDR3 with reference TRBV5-1 and TRBJ2-1 gives the whole variable domain KAGVTQTPRYLIKTRGQQVTLSCSPISGHRSVSWYQQTPGQGLQFLFEYFSETQRNKGNFPGRFSGRQFSNSRSEMNVSTLELGDSALYLCASSGTEYNEQFFGPGTRLTVL.

The rearrangement uses TRBV18 and TRBJ2-2; D gene unclear. The V gene lost 4 bases and the J gene lost 0 bases, with 6 bases spanning the gap. This CDR3 has 14 amino acids. CDR1 and CDR2 from the germline V gene are KGHSH and LQKENI. CDR3 nucleotide sequence: TGTGCCAGCTCACTCTATTCGAACACCGGGGAGCTGTTTTTT. Protein sequence: CASSLYSNTGELFF.

The chain employs TRBV6-6 and TRBJ2-2, with TRBD1 matching 7 bases. J gave up 2 bases and V 5 bases, and 8 bases lay outside the gene matches. The CDR3 is 16 residues long. Germline V gives CDR1 MNHNY, CDR2 SVGAGI (reference sequence). CDR3 in amino acids: CASSVPGQTNTGELFF. DNA for the CDR3: TGTGCCAGCAGTGTTCCGGGACAGACAAACACCGGGGAGCTGTTTTTT.

The V call is TRBV19, the J call TRBJ1-4; D not resolved. Trimming shortened V by 5 bases and J by 6 bases, and 10 bases separated the two germline ends. The germline CDR1 and CDR2 sequences are LNHDA and SQIVND (reference sequence). The CDR3 extends over 13 amino acids. CDR3 residues: CASSLPNDEKLFF. CDR3 coding DNA: TGTGCCAGTAGTCTACCGAACGATGAAAAACTGTTTTTT.

This clone was recorded a few times. The same CDR3 also results from other DNA sequences found in this sample. This chain links TRBV7-9 with TRBJ1-1, with D possibly matching TRBD1 (6 bases). The CDR3 is 13 amino acids. V shed 5 bases and J shed 5 bases, with 12 bases lying between them. CDR1 SEHNR and CDR2 FQNEAQ come from the germline V gene (reference sequence). As DNA, the CDR3 is TGTGCCAGCAGCCTCAGGGGCGATACTGAAGCTTTCTTT. Translated, it gives CASSLRGDTEAFF.